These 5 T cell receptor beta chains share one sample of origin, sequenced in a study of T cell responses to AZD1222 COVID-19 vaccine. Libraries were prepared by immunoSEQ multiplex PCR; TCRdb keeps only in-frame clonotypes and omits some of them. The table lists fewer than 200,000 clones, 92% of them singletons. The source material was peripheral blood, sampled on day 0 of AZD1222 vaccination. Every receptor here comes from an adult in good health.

The CDR3 coding sequence is TGTGCCAGCAGCGCTACGAGCGGGGGGGCTTTTAATGAGCAGTTCTTC. It yields the protein CASSATSGGAFNEQFF. V gene TRBV9 combines with J gene TRBJ2-1, with 10 bases aligning to TRBD2. The V gene's germline CDR1 is SGDLS and CDR2 YYNGEE. V lost 3 bases, J lost 7 bases, and 10 bases stayed unmatched. This CDR3 spans 16 amino acids.

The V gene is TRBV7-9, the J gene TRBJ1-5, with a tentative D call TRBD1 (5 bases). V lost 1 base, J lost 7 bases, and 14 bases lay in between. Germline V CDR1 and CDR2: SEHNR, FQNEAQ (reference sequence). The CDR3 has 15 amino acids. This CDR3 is CASSLEGQGGQPQHF. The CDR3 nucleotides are TGTGCCAGCAGCTTAGAGGGGCAAGGAGGCCAGCCCCAGCATTTT.

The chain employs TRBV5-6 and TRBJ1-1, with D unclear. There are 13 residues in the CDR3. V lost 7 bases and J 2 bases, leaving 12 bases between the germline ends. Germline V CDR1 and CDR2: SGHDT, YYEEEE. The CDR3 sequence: CASVLAPNTEAFF. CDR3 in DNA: TGTGCCAGCGTTCTTGCCCCCAACACTGAAGCTTTCTTT. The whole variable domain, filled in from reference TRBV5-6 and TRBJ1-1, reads DAGVTQSPTHLIKTRGQQVTLRCSPKSGHDTVSWYQQALGQGPQFIFQYYEEEERQRGNFPDRFSGHQFPNYSSELNVNALLLGDSALYLCASVLAPNTEAFFGQGTRLTVV.

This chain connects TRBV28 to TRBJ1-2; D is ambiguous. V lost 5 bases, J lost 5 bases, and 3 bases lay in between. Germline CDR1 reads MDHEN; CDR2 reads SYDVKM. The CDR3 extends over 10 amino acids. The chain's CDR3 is CASSQYGYTF. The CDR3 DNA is TGTGCCAGCAGTCAATATGGCTACACCTTC.

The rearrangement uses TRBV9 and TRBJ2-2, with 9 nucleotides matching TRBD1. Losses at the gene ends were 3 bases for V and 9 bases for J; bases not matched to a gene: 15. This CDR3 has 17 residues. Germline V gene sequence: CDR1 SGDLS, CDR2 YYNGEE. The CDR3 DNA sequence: TGTGCCAGCAGCGACGGGACAGGGCGACTAGCTAGTCGGGAGCTGTTTTTT. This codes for CASSDGTGRLASRELFF.